This TCR beta chain was sequenced for a study of early T cells in non-severe SARS-CoV-2 infection. Looking at the study overall: It was bulk RNA from unsorted whole blood that was sequenced, and the chains were unpaired.

Note on this clonotype: Antigen: not known.

Per germline, CDR1 MNHNS and CDR2 SASEGT. This CDR3 has 15 residues. Trimming took 7 bases from V and 0 from J; bases not matched to a gene: 4. Individual cDNA molecules received unique molecular identifiers. TCRdb called the 5' RACE reads again in MiXCR, with one record for every CDR3 protein. The sample consists of 48,000 or so distinct CDR3 sequences, roughly 6.1% of them appearing once. Study outcomes and limitations: The VDJdb matching leaned toward anti-spike CD8 responses and overlooked private and CD4 specificities.

Specimen: whole blood, collected at baseline. The chain joins TRBV6-1 to TRBJ2-7; 12 bases agree with TRBD2. The TCR was taken from an adult who was a healthcare worker with PCR-confirmed SARS-CoV-2 infection or an uninfected control (not recorded which). CDR3 bases: TGTGCCAGCATCGTGACTAGCGGGAGCTCCTACGAGCAGTACTTC. Encoded protein: CASIVTSGSSYEQYF.